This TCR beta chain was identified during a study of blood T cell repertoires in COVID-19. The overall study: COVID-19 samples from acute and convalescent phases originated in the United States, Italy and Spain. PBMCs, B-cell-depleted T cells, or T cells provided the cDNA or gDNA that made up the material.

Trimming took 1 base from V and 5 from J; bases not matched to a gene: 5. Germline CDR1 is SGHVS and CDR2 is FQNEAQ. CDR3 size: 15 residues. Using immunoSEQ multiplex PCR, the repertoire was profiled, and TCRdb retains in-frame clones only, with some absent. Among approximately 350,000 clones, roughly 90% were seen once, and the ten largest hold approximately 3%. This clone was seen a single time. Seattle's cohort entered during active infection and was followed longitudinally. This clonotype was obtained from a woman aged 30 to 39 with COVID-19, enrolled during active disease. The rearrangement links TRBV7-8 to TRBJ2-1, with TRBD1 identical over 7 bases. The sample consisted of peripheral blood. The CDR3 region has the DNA TGTGCCAGCAGCTTAGGTGGGGACAGAGACAATGAGCAGTTCTTC. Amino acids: CASSLGGDRDNEQFF.